The TCR beta chain under discussion was sequenced for a study of blood T cell repertoires in COVID-19 (dated by TCRdb to 2018 to 2020). Study-level background: Samples covering the acute and convalescent phases of COVID-19 were provided by collaborators in the United States, Italy and Spain. The material from the prospective study consisted of cDNA or gDNA derived from T cells, B-cell-depleted T cells, or PBMCs. The dataset comprised deeply sampled blood TCRbeta repertoires from subjects exposed to, actively infected with, or recovered from COVID-19. A freely available public database, intended as a resource for researchers studying the immune response to SARS-CoV-2, is where the repertoires were released. The samples were drawn from the first 160 participants of the ongoing ImmuneRACE study and from some 1,300 subjects provided by 6 global collaborators. Sample metadata almost always included a de-identified subject ID, COVID-19 status, age in years and sex. Where available, HLA class I and class II types were taken from metadata supplied by the sample provider and were not determined by assay-based typing.

Findings and caveats that apply to the study as a whole: The quantity of clinical and demographic metadata differed by source and by participant and was supplied without curation.

In the case of this clone: Its antigen is unknown. Base qualities were left out, and no much larger clone turns up one base away.

Its CDR3 holds 15 amino acids, cysteine through phenylalanine. Only the CDR3 DNA stays, 45 bases, in frame from base 1. Trimming accounts for 5 bases at V and 0 bases at J, while the number of junction bases matched to no gene is 5. CDR1 is given as MNHEY and CDR2 as SVGAGI, both from the germline V gene. Each collaborating institution followed its own protocols to collect whole blood in K2EDTA tubes. For TCRbeta analysis, collaborators shipped samples as frozen whole blood, isolated PBMCs, or DNA extracted from either of those sample types. TCRbeta CDR3 regions were amplified from genomic DNA by means of the immunoSEQ Assay, a bias-controlled multiplex PCR. The authors' pipeline ran thus. The number of nucleated cells in each sample was estimated by amplification of reference gene primers within the assay. To quantify the absolute abundance of each unique TCRbeta CDR3 rearrangement, sequence reads were collapsed and filtered. For each sample, productive Simpson clonality was calculated by taking the square root of Simpson's diversity index across productive rearrangements. In TCRdb, the immuneACCESS table is reduced to in-frame sequences with V and J assigned. These tables do not hold every clone; where another copy was compared, an unresolved V gene accounts for under half, and the others remain unexplained. That table is the source of V, J and clone size, and D and trimming were worked out from the DNA. For this sample the table gives approximately 46,000 clones, of which roughly 85% were detected only once. The ten largest clones take up about 13% of the sample.

Sequencing was carried out using peripheral blood. This sequence originates from a woman in her 70s in a cohort sampled during active COVID-19. Recombination linked TRBV6-5 to TRBJ1-2, and TRBD1 matches 8 of the central bases. The CDR3 protein: CASSRQGAPNYGYTF. Here is the DNA: TGTGCCAGCAGTCGTCAGGGGGCACCTAACTATGGCTACACCTTC.